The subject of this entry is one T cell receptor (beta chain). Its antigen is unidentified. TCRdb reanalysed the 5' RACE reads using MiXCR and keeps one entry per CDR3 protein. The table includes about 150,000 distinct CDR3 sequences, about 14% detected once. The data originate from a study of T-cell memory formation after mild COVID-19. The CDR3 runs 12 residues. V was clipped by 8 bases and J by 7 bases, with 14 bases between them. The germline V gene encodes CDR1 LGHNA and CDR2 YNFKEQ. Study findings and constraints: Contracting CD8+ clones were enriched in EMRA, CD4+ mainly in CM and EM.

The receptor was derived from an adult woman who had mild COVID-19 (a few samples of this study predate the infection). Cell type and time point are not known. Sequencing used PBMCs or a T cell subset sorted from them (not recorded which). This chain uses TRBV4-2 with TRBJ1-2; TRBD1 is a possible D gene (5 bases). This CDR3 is CASQGEIGGYTF. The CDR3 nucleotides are TGTGCCAGCCAGGGAGAGATAGGTGGCTACACCTTC.